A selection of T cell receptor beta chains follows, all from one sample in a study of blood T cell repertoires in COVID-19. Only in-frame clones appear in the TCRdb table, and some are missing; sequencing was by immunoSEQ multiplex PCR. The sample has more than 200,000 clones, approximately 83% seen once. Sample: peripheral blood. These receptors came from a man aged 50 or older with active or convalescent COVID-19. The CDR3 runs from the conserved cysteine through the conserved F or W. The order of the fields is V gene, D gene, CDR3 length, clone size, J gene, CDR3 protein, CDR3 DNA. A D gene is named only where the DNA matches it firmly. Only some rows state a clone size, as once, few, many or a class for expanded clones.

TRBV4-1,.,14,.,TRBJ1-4,CASSELAANEKLFF,TGCGCCAGCAGCGAACTGGCGGCTAATGAAAAACTGTTTTTT
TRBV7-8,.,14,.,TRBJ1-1,CASSLVQGTTEAFF,TGTGCCAGCAGCTTAGTGCAGGGGACCACTGAAGCTTTCTTT
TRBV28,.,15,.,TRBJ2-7,CASSPPGLSTYEQYF,TGTGCCAGCAGTCCTCCGGGACTCTCTACCTACGAGCAGTACTTC
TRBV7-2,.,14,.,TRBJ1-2,CASSLEGRGNWYTF,TGTGCCAGCAGCTTAGAGGGTAGGGGTAATTGGTACACCTTC
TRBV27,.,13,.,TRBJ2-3,CASSLADGDTQYF,TGTGCCAGCAGTTTAGCGGATGGGGATACGCAGTATTTT
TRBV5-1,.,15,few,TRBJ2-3,CASSLSSESTDTQYF,TGCGCCAGCAGCTTGTCGAGCGAAAGCACAGATACGCAGTATTTT
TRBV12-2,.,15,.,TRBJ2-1,CASRLDRGAYNEQFF,TGTGCAAGTCGCCTGGACAGGGGCGCCTACAATGAGCAGTTCTTC
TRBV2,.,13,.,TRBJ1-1,CASRQILETEAFF,TGTGCCAGCAGGCAAATACTAGAAACTGAAGCTTTCTTT
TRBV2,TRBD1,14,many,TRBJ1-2,CASISRGRNYGYTF,TGTGCCAGCATTAGCAGGGGGAGAAACTATGGCTACACCTTC
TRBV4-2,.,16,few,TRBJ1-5,CASSVRTNGGNQPQHF,TGTGCCAGCAGCGTGAGGACAAACGGTGGCAATCAGCCCCAGCATTTT
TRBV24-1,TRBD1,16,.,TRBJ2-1,CATSDPGQEIVNEQFF,TGTGCCACCAGTGATCCTGGACAGGAAATAGTCAATGAGCAGTTCTTC
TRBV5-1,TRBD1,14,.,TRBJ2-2,CASSPRQGTGELFF,TGCGCCAGCAGCCCCCGACAGGGAACCGGGGAGCTGTTTTTT
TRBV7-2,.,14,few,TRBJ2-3,CASTQPPVPDTQYF,TGTGCCAGCACCCAACCTCCGGTCCCAGATACGCAGTATTTT
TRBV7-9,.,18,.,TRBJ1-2,CASSWTTFGAKGNYGYTF,TGTGCCAGCAGCTGGACCACCTTTGGGGCTAAGGGGAACTATGGCTACACCTTC
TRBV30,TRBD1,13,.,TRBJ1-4,CAGTGDVNEKLFF,TGTGCCGGAACAGGGGATGTTAATGAAAAACTGTTTTTT
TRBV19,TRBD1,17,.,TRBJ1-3,CASSPIPGQRIGNTIYF,TGTGCCAGTAGTCCGATTCCGGGACAGAGGATTGGAAACACCATATATTTT
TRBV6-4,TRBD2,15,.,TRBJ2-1,CASSRLAGADNEQLF,TGTGCCAGCAGTAGACTAGCGGGGGCCGACAATGAGCAGCTCTTC
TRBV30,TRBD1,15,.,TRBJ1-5,CAWSPKGAGNQPQHF,TGTGCCTGGAGTCCCAAGGGGGCAGGCAATCAGCCCCAGCATTTT
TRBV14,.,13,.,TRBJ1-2,CASSHGGGYGYTF,TGTGCCAGCAGCCATGGAGGCGGCTATGGCTACACCTTC
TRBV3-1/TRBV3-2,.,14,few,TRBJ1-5,CASSQLAKGQPQHF,TGTGCCAGCAGCCAACTCGCCAAGGGGCAGCCCCAGCATTTT
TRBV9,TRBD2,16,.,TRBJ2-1,CASSSNSGYSYNEQFF,TGTGCCAGCAGCTCCAATAGCGGGTACTCCTACAATGAGCAGTTCTTC
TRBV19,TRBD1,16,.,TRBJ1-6,CASSTRDRNRGSPLHF,TGTGCCAGTAGTACCCGGGACAGAAATCGGGGTTCACCCCTCCACTTT
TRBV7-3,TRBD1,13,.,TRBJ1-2,CASSLDRVTGYTF,TGTGCCAGCAGCTTGGACAGGGTAACAGGCTACACCTTC